The present TCR beta chain was sequenced within a study of T cells after yellow fever vaccination. Whole-study context: Some fractions had low cell numbers, and these were prepared with SMART-Seq v4 Ultra Low Input.

This clonotype was picked up a small number of times. Its antigen is not known. V shed 7 bases and J shed 6 bases, with 18 bases lying between them. The CDR3 covers 14 residues. Germline assignment: CDR1 SGHRS and CDR2 YFSETQ. Findings and limits, study-wide: A weaker but faster secondary response was observed, peaking on day 5 versus 15.

MiXCR, run by TCRdb on the 5' RACE reads, gives a single entry per CDR3 protein. The table lists some 420,000 distinct CDR3 sequences, 15% to 20% of them singletons. The chain uses TRBV5-1 and TRBJ2-3, with a possible D match to TRBD2 (5 bases). This TCR came from a man younger than 35 who received the YFV17D yellow fever vaccine. The sample here was PBMCs, taken before the yellow fever booster vaccination. CDR3 nucleotides: TGCGCCAGCGGAAGCGGAGAGGGCCGGGATACGCAGTATTTT. Protein product: CASGSGEGRDTQYF.